This T cell receptor beta chain was recorded in a study of shared clonotypes between healthy human individuals. Naive CD8 cells, CD45RO-negative and positively selected for CCR7, excluded terminally differentiated effector memory CD45RA+ cells. This clone was counted a few times. V was clipped by 8 bases and J by 5 bases; unmatched bases: 8. CDR3 length: 14 residues. Looked up from germline, CDR1 is MDHEN and CDR2 is SYDVKM. The assay was immunoSEQ multiplex PCR, and TCRdb's table has in-frame clones only and misses some. Altogether millions of clones are present, about 95% being singletons, with the ten largest covering more than 0.95%.

The V gene is TRBV28, the J gene TRBJ1-4, with 7 bases that match TRBD1. The sample was naive CD8+ T cells sorted from blood. The TCR sequence derives from a man younger than 35 in good health. Here the CDR3 DNA reads TGTGCCAGCTCGCGACAGGGCCGAAATGAAAAACTGTTTTTT. This encodes CASSRQGRNEKLFF.